These 2 T cell receptor beta chains were sequenced from one sample in a study of blood T cells in healthy people across ages. A second PCR, run for about 7 to 12 cycles, used a sample-barcoded 5' primer plus a J-beta primer mix. Each CDR3 protein gets one entry after TCRdb re-called the 5' RACE reads with MiXCR. The sample has about 1.5 million distinct CDR3 sequences; under 55% are singletons. The specimen sequenced was blood. These receptors came from a woman younger than 30 in good health.

The J gene is TRBJ2-1, the V gene TRBV18; 7 positions match TRBD2. V gave up 1 base and J gave up 2 bases; unmatched junction bases: 5. Germline V lookup: CDR1 KGHSH, CDR2 LQKENI. The CDR3 runs to 16 residues. The CDR3 DNA sequence: TGTGCCAGCTCACCACTGGCGGGAGTGGCCTACAATGAGCAGTTCTTC. Encoded protein: CASSPLAGVAYNEQFF. Based on the CDR3 plus reference TRBV18 and TRBJ2-1, the full variable domain is NAGVMQNPRHLVRRRGQEARLRCSPMKGHSHVYWYRQLPEEGLKFMVYLQKENIIDESGMPKERFSAEFPKEGPSILRIQQVVRGDSAAYFCASSPLAGVAYNEQFFGPGTRLTVL.

The V gene is TRBV11-2, the J gene TRBJ2-4, with unresolved D. In germline, CDR1 is SGHAT, CDR2 FQNNGV. V lost 1 base, J lost 4 bases, and 11 bases lay in between. The CDR3 has 15 amino acids. DNA of the CDR3: TGTGCCAGCAGCTTAGTTGGGGTTGGTAAAAACATTCAGTACTTC. Translating it yields CASSLVGVGKNIQYF.